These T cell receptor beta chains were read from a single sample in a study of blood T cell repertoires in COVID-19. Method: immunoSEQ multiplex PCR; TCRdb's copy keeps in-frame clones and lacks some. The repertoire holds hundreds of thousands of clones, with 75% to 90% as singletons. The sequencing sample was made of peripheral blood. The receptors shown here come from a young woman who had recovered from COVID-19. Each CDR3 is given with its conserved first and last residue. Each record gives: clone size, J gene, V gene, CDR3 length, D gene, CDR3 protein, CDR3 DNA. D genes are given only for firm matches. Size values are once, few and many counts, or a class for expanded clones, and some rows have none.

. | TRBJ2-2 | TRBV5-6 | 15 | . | CASSLVRRGAGELFF | TGTGCCAGCAGCTTGGTTCGCAGGGGGGCCGGGGAGCTGTTTTTT
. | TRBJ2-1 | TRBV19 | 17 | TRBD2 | CASSILYREGEFNEQFF | TGTGCCAGTAGTATATTGTACCGGGAGGGGGAATTCAATGAGCAGTTCTTC
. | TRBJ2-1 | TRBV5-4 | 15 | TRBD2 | CASSLGTSAYNEQFF | TGTGCCAGCAGCCTGGGGACTAGCGCCTACAATGAGCAGTTCTTC
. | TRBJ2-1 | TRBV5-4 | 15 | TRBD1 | CASSSRDSFGHEQFF | TGTGCCAGCAGTTCGAGGGACAGTTTCGGCCATGAGCAGTTCTTC
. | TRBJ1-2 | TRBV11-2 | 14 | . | CASSLGTPNYGYTF | TGTGCCAGCAGCTTAGGGACACCCAACTATGGCTACACCTTC
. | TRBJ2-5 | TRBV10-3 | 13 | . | CATANRLAETQYF | TGTGCCACAGCCAATCGGCTAGCAGAGACCCAGTACTTC
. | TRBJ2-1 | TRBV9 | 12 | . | CASSVRAGEQFF | TGTGCCAGCAGCGTAAGGGCGGGTGAGCAGTTCTTC
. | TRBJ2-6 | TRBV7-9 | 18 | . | CASSLLGAGASGANVLTF | TGTGCCAGCAGCTTATTAGGAGCTGGGGCATCTGGGGCCAACGTCCTGACTTTC
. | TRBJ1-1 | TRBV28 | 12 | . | CATRSPNTEAFF | TGTGCCACCCGTTCCCCGAACACTGAAGCTTTCTTT
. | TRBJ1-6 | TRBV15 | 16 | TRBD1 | CATSRGPGQELAPLHF | TGTGCCACCAGCAGAGGTCCGGGACAGGAATTGGCACCCCTCCACTTT
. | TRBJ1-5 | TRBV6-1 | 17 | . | CASSEMWGEASNQPQHF | TGTGCCAGCAGTGAAATGTGGGGGGAGGCGAGCAATCAGCCCCAGCATTTT
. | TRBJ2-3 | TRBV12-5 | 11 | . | CASGLGTMQYF | TGTGCTAGTGGTTTGGGGACTATGCAGTATTTT
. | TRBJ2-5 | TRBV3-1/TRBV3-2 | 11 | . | CASVGPETQYF | TGTGCCAGCGTGGGCCCCGAGACCCAGTACTTC
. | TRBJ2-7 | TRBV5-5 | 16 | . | CASSLVGRDTSYEQYF | TGTGCCAGCAGCTTGGTGGGAAGGGACACCTCCTACGAGCAGTACTTC
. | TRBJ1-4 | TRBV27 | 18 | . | CASSLLGFAGTYNEKLFF | TGTGCCAGCAGTTTACTTGGCTTTGCGGGGACCTATAATGAAAAACTGTTTTTT
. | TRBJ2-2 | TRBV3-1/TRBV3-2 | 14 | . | CASSQGGRAGELFF | TGTGCCAGCAGCCAAGGGGGGCGGGCCGGGGAGCTGTTTTTT
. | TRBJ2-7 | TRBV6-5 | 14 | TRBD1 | CATLPGTGDYEQYF | TGTGCCACTCTACCCGGGACAGGGGACTACGAGCAGTACTTC
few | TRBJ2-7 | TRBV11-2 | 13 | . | CASSLSVVYEQYF | TGTGCCAGCAGCTTATCCGTCGTCTACGAGCAGTACTTC
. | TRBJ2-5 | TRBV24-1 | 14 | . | CATSDLLRGETQYF | TGTGCCACCAGTGATTTATTGCGGGGAGAGACCCAGTACTTC
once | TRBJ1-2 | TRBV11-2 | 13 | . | CASSFKQGNGYTF | TGTGCCAGCAGCTTTAAACAGGGAAATGGCTACACCTTC
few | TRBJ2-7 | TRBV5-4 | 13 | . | CASSLGPGDEQYF | TGTGCCAGCAGCTTGGGCCCCGGGGACGAGCAGTACTTC
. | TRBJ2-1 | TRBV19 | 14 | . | CASSPQGFAQEQFF | TGTGCCAGTAGTCCACAGGGTTTTGCACAGGAGCAGTTCTTC
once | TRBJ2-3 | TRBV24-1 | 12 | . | CATGDNTDTQYF | TGTGCCACAGGGGACAACACAGATACGCAGTATTTT
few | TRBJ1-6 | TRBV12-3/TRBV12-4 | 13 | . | CASSFQDNSPLHF | TGTGCCAGCAGTTTCCAGGATAATTCACCCCTCCACTTT
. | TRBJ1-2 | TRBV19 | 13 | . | CASSTGALSGYTF | TGTGCCAGTAGTACAGGGGCCTTATCGGGCTACACCTTC
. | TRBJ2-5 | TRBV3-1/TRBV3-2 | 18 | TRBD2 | CASSQDPGLAGAVETQYF | TGTGCCAGCAGCCAAGATCCGGGACTAGCGGGGGCCGTAGAGACCCAGTACTTC
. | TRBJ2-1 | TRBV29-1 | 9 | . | CSASGVGFF | TGCAGCGCCTCGGGTGTAGGGTTCTTC
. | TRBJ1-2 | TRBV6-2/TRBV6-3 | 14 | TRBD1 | CASSRLGTGGGYTF | TGTGCCAGCAGTAGATTGGGGACAGGCGGCGGCTACACCTTC
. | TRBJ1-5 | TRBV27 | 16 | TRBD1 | CASSGGQGESNQPQHF | TGTGCCAGCAGTGGGGGACAGGGCGAGAGCAATCAGCCCCAGCATTTT
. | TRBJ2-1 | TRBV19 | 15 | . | CASSIGQGSYNEQFF | TGTGCCAGTAGTATAGGGCAGGGCTCCTACAATGAGCAGTTCTTC
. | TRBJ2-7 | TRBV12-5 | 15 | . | CASGLDVLAPDEQYF | TGTGCTAGTGGTTTAGATGTCTTAGCCCCGGACGAGCAGTACTTC
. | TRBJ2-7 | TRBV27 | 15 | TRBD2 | CASSLESGNGYEQYF | TGTGCCAGCAGTTTAGAAAGCGGGAACGGCTACGAGCAGTACTTC
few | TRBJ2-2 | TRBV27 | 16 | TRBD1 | CASSLHTGGRTGELFF | TGTGCCAGCAGTCTTCACACAGGGGGCCGGACCGGGGAGCTGTTTTTT
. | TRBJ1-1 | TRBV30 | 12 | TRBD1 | CAWDRVNTEAFF | TGTGCCTGGGACAGGGTGAACACTGAAGCTTTCTTT
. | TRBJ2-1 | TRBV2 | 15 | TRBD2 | CASTLGAGVSSEQFF | TGTGCCAGCACTCTTGGGGCGGGAGTCTCTAGTGAGCAGTTCTTC
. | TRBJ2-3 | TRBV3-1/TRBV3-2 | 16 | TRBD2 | CASSQDTSGPTDTQYF | TGTGCCAGCAGCCAAGATACTAGCGGACCCACAGATACGCAGTATTTT
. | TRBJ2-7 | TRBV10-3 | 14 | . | CAIRGSGESYEQYF | TGTGCCATCAGAGGATCAGGGGAGTCCTACGAGCAGTACTTC
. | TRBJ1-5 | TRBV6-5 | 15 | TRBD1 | CASSYAGQNNQPQHF | TGTGCCAGCAGTTACGCGGGACAGAACAATCAGCCCCAGCATTTT
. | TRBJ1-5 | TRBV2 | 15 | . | CASSEWTSSNQPQHF | TGTGCCAGCAGTGAGTGGACATCTAGCAATCAGCCCCAGCATTTT
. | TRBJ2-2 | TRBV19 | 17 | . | CASSIEGTLRATGELFF | TGTGCCAGTAGTATAGAGGGGACACTGAGGGCCACCGGGGAGCTGTTTTTT
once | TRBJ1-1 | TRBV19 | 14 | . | CASDRGWGNTEAFF | TGTGCCAGTGATCGGGGGTGGGGGAACACTGAAGCTTTCTTT
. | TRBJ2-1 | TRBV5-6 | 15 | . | CASSWRGLQSNEQFF | TGTGCCAGCAGTTGGCGGGGGCTACAGAGCAATGAGCAGTTCTTC
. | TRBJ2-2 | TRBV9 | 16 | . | CASSVGGSDGTGELFF | TGTGCCAGCAGCGTAGGAGGTAGCGACGGGACCGGGGAGCTGTTTTTT